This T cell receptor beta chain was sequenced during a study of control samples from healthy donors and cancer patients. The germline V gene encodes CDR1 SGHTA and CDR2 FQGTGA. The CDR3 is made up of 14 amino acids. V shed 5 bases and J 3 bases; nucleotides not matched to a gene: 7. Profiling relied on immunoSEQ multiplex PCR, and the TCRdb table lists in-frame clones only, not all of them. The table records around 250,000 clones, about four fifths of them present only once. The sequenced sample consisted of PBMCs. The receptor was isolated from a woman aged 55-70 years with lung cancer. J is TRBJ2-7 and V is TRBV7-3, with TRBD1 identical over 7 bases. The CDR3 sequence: CASSPSGQHYEQYF. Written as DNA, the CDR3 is TGTGCCAGCAGCCCGTCGGGACAGCACTACGAGCAGTACTTC.